This T cell receptor beta chain appears in the sequencing data of a study of shared clonotypes between healthy human individuals. Measured with immunoSEQ multiplex PCR; TCRdb has only the in-frame clones, and not every one. The sample lists 1.5 million to 1.9 million clones, approximately 98% seen once, with about 0.4% in the top ten. V shed 4 bases and J 2 bases; nucleotides not matched to a gene: 7. This CDR3 spans 16 amino acids. In germline, CDR1 is LNHNV, CDR2 YYDKDF (reference sequence). The clonotype originates from a young man in good health. V and J are TRBV15 and TRBJ2-2; 7 bases align to TRBD2. The material sequenced was naive CD4+ T cells sorted from blood. Specified subset: CD45RA+ positively selected. For the CDR3, the DNA is TGTGCCACCAGCAATAGCGGGCGCATTAACACCGGGGAGCTGTTTTTT. Protein product: CATSNSGRINTGELFF. The full variable domain, its missing parts supplied by reference TRBV15 and TRBJ2-2, is DAMVIQNPRYQVTQFGKPVTLSCSQTLNHNVMYWYQQKSSQAPKLLFHYYDKDFNNEADTPDNFQSRRPNTSFCFLDIRSPGLGDTAMYLCATSNSGRINTGELFFGEGSRLTVL.